This TCR beta chain was identified during a study of post-analysis software for immune sequencing data. Findings and limits, study-wide: Controls showed significantly higher normalized Chao1 diversity than did multiple sclerosis patients. In patients, about five TRBV segments were more frequent than in controls, with TRBV5-6, TRBV5-1 and TRBV20-1 among them. Strong same-batch co-clustering of samples appeared with F measure clustering.

Unique molecular identifiers had been added to the TCR beta cDNA libraries. Starting from about 1 to 10 million T cells, the study yielded about 500,000 cDNA molecules. TCRdb reprocessed the PCR reads via MiXCR and lists one record per CDR3 protein. The sample consists of 600,000 to 700,000 distinct CDR3 sequences, around 64% of them appearing once. With regard to this clonotype: Its antigen is unknown.

The germline V and J ends were trimmed by 1 base and 1 base, with 8 bases remaining between them. The CDR3 runs to 14 residues. Germline values: CDR1 SGHRS, CDR2 YFSETQ. The TCR was taken from a girl aged 2-15 years with multiple sclerosis. Sequenced input: blood. The chain combines TRBV5-1 with TRBJ1-1; TRBD1 might be the D (5 bases). The CDR3 loop reads CASSLPRANTEAFF. The CDR3 DNA is TGCGCCAGCAGCTTGCCCAGGGCGAACACTGAAGCTTTCTTT.